This T cell receptor beta chain was identified in a study of T cell responses to AZD1222 COVID-19 vaccine. For the study at large: The analysis combined second doses at about 4 or about 12 weeks. Study results and caveats: Receipt of two AZD1222 doses was followed by a rise in Spike-specific TCR breadth and depth.

This CDR3 spans 13 amino acids. The germline V and J ends were trimmed by 3 bases and 7 bases, with 14 bases remaining between them. Germline lookup yields CDR1 SGHRS and CDR2 YFSETQ. Method: immunoSEQ multiplex PCR; TCRdb's copy keeps in-frame clones and lacks some. The sample includes 200,000 to 300,000 clones, 85% to 95% seen only once; the top ten take approximately 0.52%. Remarks on this clone: Its antigen remains unknown.

The receptor comes from an adult in good health. V gene TRBV5-1 combines with J gene TRBJ2-7, with D perhaps TRBD1 (5 bases). The sample was peripheral blood, taken on day 0 of AZD1222 vaccination. CDR3 in amino acids: CASSSSTGIEQYF. The CDR3 DNA is TGCGCCAGCAGCTCATCAACAGGTATAGAGCAGTACTTC.